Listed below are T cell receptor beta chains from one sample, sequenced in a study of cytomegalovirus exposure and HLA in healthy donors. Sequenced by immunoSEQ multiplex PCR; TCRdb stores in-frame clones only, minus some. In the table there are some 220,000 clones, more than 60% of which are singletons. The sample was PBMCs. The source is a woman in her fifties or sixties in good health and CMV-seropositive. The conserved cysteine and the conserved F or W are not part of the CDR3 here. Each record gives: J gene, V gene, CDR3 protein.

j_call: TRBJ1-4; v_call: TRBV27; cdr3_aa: ASSEITGGNEKLF
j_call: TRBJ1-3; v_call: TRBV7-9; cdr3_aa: ASSKDWAGDTIY
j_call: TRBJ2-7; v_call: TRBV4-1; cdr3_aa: ASSQVGARWYEQY
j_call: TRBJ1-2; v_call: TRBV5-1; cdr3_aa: ASSSQTGSWGYT
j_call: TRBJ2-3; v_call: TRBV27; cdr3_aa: ASSLYRDRGLDTQY
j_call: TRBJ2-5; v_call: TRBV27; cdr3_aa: ASKVGGAETQY
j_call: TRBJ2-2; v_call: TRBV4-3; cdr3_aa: ASSQVPSNTGELF
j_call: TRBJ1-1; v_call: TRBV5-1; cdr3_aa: ASTTGLNTEAF
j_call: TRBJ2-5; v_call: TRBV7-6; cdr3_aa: ASSLAREETQY
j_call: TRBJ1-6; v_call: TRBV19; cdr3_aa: ASSEGSDASPLH
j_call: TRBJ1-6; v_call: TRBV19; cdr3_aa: ASTPRPGERSPLH
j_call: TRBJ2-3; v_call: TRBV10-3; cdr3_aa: AITPTSGASTDTQY
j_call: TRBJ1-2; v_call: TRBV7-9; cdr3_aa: ASSRDRDGYT
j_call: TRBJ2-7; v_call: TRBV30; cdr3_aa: AWSSRVEQY
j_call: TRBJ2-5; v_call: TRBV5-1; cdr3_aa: ASSPPGSGGYQETQY
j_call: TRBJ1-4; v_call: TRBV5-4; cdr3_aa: ASSSRERGNEKLF
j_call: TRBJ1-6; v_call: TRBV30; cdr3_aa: AWSLGTVDSPLH
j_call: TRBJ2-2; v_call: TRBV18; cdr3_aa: ASSPRLVFTGELF
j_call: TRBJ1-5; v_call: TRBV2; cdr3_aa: ASSGTVNKNQPQH
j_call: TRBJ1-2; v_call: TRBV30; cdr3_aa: AWSVLGGYGYT
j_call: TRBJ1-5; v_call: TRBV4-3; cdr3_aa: ASSQELTEMQPQH
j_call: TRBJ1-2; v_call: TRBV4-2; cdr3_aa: ASSQDLYGYT